The rows below give T cell receptor beta chains drawn from one sample of a study of response to subunit inactivated influenza vaccine. TCRdb fed the RT-PCR reads into MiXCR, producing one record per CDR3 protein. The sample carries 800,000 or so distinct CDR3 sequences, around 20% recorded once. Sequencing used PBMCs from blood, obtained about 5 days after vaccination. These receptors were taken from a man aged 45-65 years who received an inactivated influenza vaccine. Both conserved end residues are part of each CDR3. D genes are given only for firm matches. Where a row states a size, it is once, few, many or the class of an expanded clone; other rows omit it.

V	J	size	D	CDR3	DNA
TRBV20-1	TRBJ2-7	NA	TRBD2	CSAEREGTYEQYF	TGCAGTGCTGAGCGGGAGGGTACATACGAGCAGTACTTC
TRBV9	TRBJ2-1	NA	NA	CASSVQGASYNEQFF	TGTGCCAGCAGCGTACAGGGCGCCTCCTACAATGAGCAGTTCTTC
TRBV5-1	TRBJ2-7	few	TRBD2	CASSGPGLNVAEQYF	TGCGCCAGCAGCGGACCGGGACTAAACGTTGCCGAGCAGTACTTC
TRBV7-9	TRBJ2-2	NA	NA	CASSFPFGGELFF	TGTGCCAGCAGCTTCCCGTTCGGCGGGGAGCTGTTTTTT
TRBV5-1	TRBJ2-1	few	TRBD2	CASSFSGGAGNEQFF	TGCGCCAGCAGCTTTAGCGGGGGGGCCGGCAATGAGCAGTTCTTC
TRBV10-3	TRBJ2-2	NA	NA	CAISDSVGPVGELFF	TGTGCCATCAGTGATAGCGTTGGGCCAGTCGGGGAGCTGTTTTTT
TRBV9	TRBJ1-2	NA	NA	CASSPPPGNYGYTF	TGTGCCAGCAGCCCCCCCCCAGGGAACTATGGCTACACCTTC
TRBV5-1	TRBJ2-3	NA	NA	CASSLYWRTDTQYF	TGCGCCAGCAGCTTGTATTGGCGGACAGATACGCAGTATTTT
TRBV28	TRBJ2-7	NA	TRBD1	CASSNPGTGGNEQYF	TGTGCCAGCAGTAACCCGGGGACAGGCGGCAACGAGCAGTACTTC
TRBV9	TRBJ2-7	few	TRBD2	CASPIAPQRETSYEQYF	TGTGCCAGCCCAATAGCCCCTCAGCGGGAGACATCCTACGAGCAGTACTTC
TRBV19	TRBJ2-7	many	NA	CASSISVGYEQYF	TGTGCCAGTAGTATTTCGGTCGGCTACGAGCAGTACTTC
TRBV5-1	TRBJ2-1	NA	NA	CSSSVSGQGRYNEQFF	TGCTCCAGCAGCGTTTCAGGGCAGGGACGTTACAATGAGCAGTTCTTC
TRBV11-1	TRBJ2-5	NA	NA	CASSLATGTNQETQYF	TGTGCCAGCAGCTTAGCTACAGGGACCAACCAAGAGACCCAGTACTTC
TRBV11-2	TRBJ2-1	few	NA	CASSSSRARKRGEFF	TGTGCCAGCAGCTCCTCCCGGGCCCGAAAAAGAGGGGAGTTCTTC
TRBV2	TRBJ2-1	NA	TRBD2	CASRVLAGQNNEQFF	TGTGCCAGCAGAGTACTAGCGGGACAAAACAATGAGCAGTTCTTC
TRBV6-1	TRBJ1-2	NA	NA	CASRTGSSYGYTF	TGTGCCAGCAGAACCGGGAGCTCCTATGGCTACACCTTC
TRBV20-1	TRBJ2-2	few	NA	CSARDGVRTPRGELFF	TGCAGTGCTAGAGATGGGGTCAGAACCCCGAGAGGGGAGCTGTTTTTT
TRBV7-2	TRBJ2-2	NA	TRBD1	CASSLRQGKYTGELFF	TGTGCCAGCAGCCTCCGACAGGGGAAGTACACCGGGGAGCTGTTTTTT
TRBV7-2	TRBJ2-5	NA	TRBD2	CASSGRTSGQETQYF	TGTGCCAGCAGCGGAAGGACTAGCGGCCAAGAGACCCAGTACTTC
TRBV6-2/TRBV6-3	TRBJ2-1	few	NA	CASTLLRASSYNEQFF	TGTGCCAGCACCCTACTTCGGGCTAGCAGCTACAATGAGCAGTTCTTC
TRBV29-1	TRBJ2-7	many	TRBD1	CSVQDRVVYEQYF	TGCAGCGTTCAGGACAGGGTAGTCTACGAGCAGTACTTC